This T cell receptor (beta chain) appears in the sequencing data of a study of healthy donors' naive CD4 and CD8 T cells. Overall study results and limits: Possible naive T cell homeostatic proliferation bias remained unaddressed. Naive CD4+ and CD8+ cells reportedly differed in usage of most V and J genes.

On this clonotype itself: Its target is unknown.

TCR libraries were built from about 520 ng of total RNA by linear amplification. TCRdb redid the calling of the reads with MiXCR, one entry per CDR3 protein. The data hold some 190,000 distinct CDR3 sequences, with about 76% observed a single time. J was trimmed by 6 bases and V by 4 bases; bases with no gene match: 5. The CDR3 loop spans 13 amino acids. Germline CDR1 SQVTM, CDR2 ANQGSEA. The sequence derives from a pool of human donors in good health; the sample pools cells from several healthy donors. The chain joins TRBV29-1 to TRBJ2-1, with 8 nucleotides matching TRBD2. The sample was naive CD4+ and CD8+ T cells sorted from blood, pooled from several donors. CDR3 region: CSVGLAGFNEQFF. CDR3 coding DNA: TGCAGCGTTGGCCTAGCGGGTTTCAATGAGCAGTTCTTC.